A single sample is the source of the 16 T cell receptor beta chains below, sequenced in a study of identical twins listed by TCRdb under 2016. Libraries were made using 5' RACE. Sequencing relied on an Illumina HiSeq 2000. TCRdb's own reprocessing of the public reads used fastp at Q25 and MiXCR and kept productive beta chains. One record per CDR3 amino acid sequence lists the most common genes and DNA. Present in this sample are hundreds of thousands of distinct CDR3 sequences, 12% of which were seen just once. The ten largest clones capture around 1.5% of the sample. The same data also contributed to another study, on yellow fever vaccine responses in identical twins.

The sequenced material came from PBMCs. These receptors all come from a woman aged 18 to 35 in good health.

The table lists this clonotype with many counts. This chain links TRBV29-1 with TRBJ1-1; a possible D gene is TRBD1 (5 bases). CDR1 is SQVTM and CDR2 is ANQGSEA in the germline V gene. This CDR3 spans 11 amino acids. V shed 0 bases and J shed 8 bases, with 7 bases lying between them. The CDR3 here is CSVEDGGEAFF. The CDR3 DNA follows: TGCAGCGTTGAAGATGGGGGGGAAGCTTTCTTT.

This clonotype was seen a few times. The V and J genes are TRBV18 and TRBJ1-2; weak D call: TRBD1 (5 bases). V gave up 3 bases and J gave up 8 bases, with 16 bases separating them. CDR1 and CDR2 from the germline V gene are KGHSH and LQKENI. The CDR3 contains 14 residues. This CDR3 reads CASSPTQGLEGYTF. CDR3 in DNA: TGTGCCAGCTCACCCACCCAGGGCCTGGAAGGCTACACCTTC. The full variable domain, with the rest looked up from reference TRBV18 and TRBJ1-2, is NAGVMQNPRHLVRRRGQEARLRCSPMKGHSHVYWYRQLPEEGLKFMVYLQKENIIDESGMPKERFSAEFPKEGPSILRIQQVVRGDSAAYFCASSPTQGLEGYTFGSGTRLTVV.

A few counts support this clonotype. The chain combines TRBV12-3 or TRBV12-4 with TRBJ1-1; the D is unclear. The germline V and J ends were trimmed by 7 bases and 2 bases, with 11 bases remaining between them. The CDR3 is 13 amino acids. Here the CDR3 reads CASTSTANTEAFF. Here the CDR3 DNA reads TGTGCCAGCACTTCCACGGCTAACACTGAAGCTTTCTTT.

This clonotype was seen at least ten times. This sequence joins TRBV12-3 or TRBV12-4 and TRBJ2-1, with D possibly being TRBD1 or TRBD2 (5 bases each). The V and J ends lost 8 bases and 6 bases respectively, with 17 bases between them. CDR3 length equals 14 residues. CDR3 coding DNA: TGTGCCAGCCTTTTGAGGGGAATGACCAATGAGCAGTTCTTC. Amino acids: CASLLRGMTNEQFF.

This clonotype was observed many times. The chain uses TRBV7-8 and TRBJ2-1; D unresolved. The germline V gene encodes CDR1 SGHVS and CDR2 FQNEAQ. V lost 7 bases, J lost 6 bases, and 19 bases lay in between. CDR3 length: 15 amino acids. In nucleotides, the CDR3 is TGTGCCAGCACCACCGGTAGGACGCCTTTCAATGAGCAGTTCTTC. Protein product: CASTTGRTPFNEQFF.

This clonotype was seen at least ten times. The CDR3 reads CASSRQAHGNTIYF. CDR3 sequence (DNA): TGTGCCAGCAGCCGACAGGCCCATGGAAACACCATATATTTT. The chain combines TRBV6-1 with TRBJ1-3, with D tentatively TRBD1 (6 bases). Germline assignment: CDR1 MNHNS and CDR2 SASEGT. The CDR3 totals 14 residues. V shed 6 bases and J shed 3 bases, with 12 bases lying between them.

The V and J genes are TRBV20-1 and TRBJ2-1, with 8 nucleotides matching TRBD2. The J segment lost 2 bases and the V segment lost 2 bases, leaving 5 bases of the junction unmatched. Germline loops: CDR1 DFQATT, CDR2 SNEGSKA (reference sequence). This CDR3 comprises 15 residues. Here the CDR3 reads CSARPLAGPYNEQFF. Here the CDR3 DNA reads TGCAGTGCTAGACCGCTAGCGGGTCCCTACAATGAGCAGTTCTTC.

This clonotype was seen more than once but under ten times. J is TRBJ2-2 and V is TRBV12-3 or TRBV12-4, with D perhaps matching TRBD2 (6 bases). The CDR3 loop spans 17 amino acids. The V end lost 7 bases, the J end lost 0 bases, and 18 bases lay between the germline ends. CDR3 sequence: CASTETSTSSNTGELFF. Here the CDR3 DNA reads TGTGCCAGCACCGAAACCTCTACTAGCTCGAACACCGGGGAGCTGTTTTTT.

The chain has TRBV6-5 and TRBJ2-3; D gene uncertain. The CDR3 runs 15 residues. The germline CDR1 and CDR2 sequences are MNHEY and SVGAGI. Trimming took 4 bases from V and 2 from J, leaving 13 bases between them. The CDR3 here is CASSLTPTITDTQYF. CDR3 nucleotides: TGTGCCAGCAGTTTGACGCCTACGATCACAGATACGCAGTATTTT.

This clonotype was seen at least ten times. V usage is TRBV4-1 and J usage is TRBJ2-3, with 9 bases that match TRBD2. The CDR3 has 19 amino acids. Germline V gene sequence: CDR1 MGHRA, CDR2 YSYEKL. V dropped 0 bases and J dropped 4; count of bases not matched to a gene: 14. CDR3 DNA sequence: TGCGCCAGCAGCCAAGAGGTCCCCCCTAGCGGGACGCGCGCAGATACGCAGTATTTT. Translated, it gives CASSQEVPPSGTRADTQYF.

This clonotype was counted a few times. This chain uses TRBV6-1 with TRBJ2-2; D is unresolved. The CDR3 is 16 residues long. Trimming pared 7 bases from V and 0 bases from J, leaving 15 bases between. Per the germline V gene, CDR1 is MNHNS and CDR2 is SASEGT. CDR3 amino acids: CASNRAAQTNTGELFF. DNA for the CDR3: TGTGCCAGCAACCGGGCAGCCCAAACGAACACCGGGGAGCTGTTTTTT.

This chain joins TRBV12-3 or TRBV12-4 and TRBJ1-1, with unresolved D. The CDR3 is 14 residues long. Trimming took off 6 bases at V and 1 base at J, with 12 bases between the two ends. DNA of the CDR3: TGTGCCAGCAGCATTATCCCGGCGAACACTGAAGCTTTCTTT. This encodes CASSIIPANTEAFF.

The chain carries TRBV12-3 or TRBV12-4 and TRBJ2-2; D not resolved. The CDR3 totals 15 residues. V was cut by 4 bases and J by 6 bases, with 15 bases left in between. The CDR3 coding sequence is TGTGCCAGCAGTTCCCTACCCGACAAGGCCGGGGAGCTGTTTTTT. The encoded protein is CASSSLPDKAGELFF.

The CDR3 bases are TGTGCCAGCAGCGACAGGACCTACGAGCAGTACGTC. Protein: CASSDRTYEQYV. The chain joins TRBV6-1 to TRBJ2-7; D may be TRBD1 (6 bases). V lost 6 bases and J 2 bases, leaving 8 bases between the germline ends. This CDR3 is 12 amino acids long. Germline values: CDR1 MNHNS, CDR2 SASEGT.

For this clonotype: A read error may produce the germline difference seen at one junction end. The rearrangement uses TRBV12-3 or TRBV12-4 and TRBJ2-1; 10 nucleotides align to TRBD2. This CDR3 is built from 17 residues. The CDR3 region is CASCLASGRGSYNEQFF. In nucleotides, the CDR3 is TGTGCCAGCTGTTTAGCTAGCGGGAGAGGTTCCTACAATGAGCAGTTCTTC.

This clonotype was found many times. V usage is TRBV10-3 and J usage is TRBJ1-1; no clear D. This CDR3 has 12 amino acids. V was clipped by 1 base and J by 5 bases, with 5 bases between them. Germline CDR1 is ENHRY and CDR2 is SYGVKD. The CDR3 DNA sequence: TGTGCCATCAGTGAGTGGGGAACTGAAGCTTTCTTT. Translated, it gives CAISEWGTEAFF.